This entry is about one TCR beta chain. Its target is unknown. Sequencing was performed with immunoSEQ multiplex PCR; in TCRdb, only in-frame clones are kept and a portion is missing. The table records more than 75,000 clones, 83% of them present only once. This record comes from a study of T cell responses to AZD1222 COVID-19 vaccine. Study-wide points: CD4 TCRs linked to vaccination spanned spike, dominating at 160-218 and 743-854. A rise in Spike-specific TCR breadth and depth followed two AZD1222 doses.

The CDR3 spans 15 residues. V gave up 3 bases and J gave up 4 bases; unmatched junction bases: 6. Per germline, CDR1 MNHEY and CDR2 SMNVEV (reference sequence). The clonotype was recovered from an adult who received the AZD1222 COVID-19 vaccine. The material sequenced was peripheral blood, taken 28 days after the second AZD1222 dose. The chain links TRBV27 to TRBJ1-5; 7 bases fit TRBD1. CDR3 protein: CASSFRQGGNQPQHF. The CDR3 coding sequence is TGTGCCAGCAGTTTCCGTCAGGGGGGAAATCAGCCCCAGCATTTT.